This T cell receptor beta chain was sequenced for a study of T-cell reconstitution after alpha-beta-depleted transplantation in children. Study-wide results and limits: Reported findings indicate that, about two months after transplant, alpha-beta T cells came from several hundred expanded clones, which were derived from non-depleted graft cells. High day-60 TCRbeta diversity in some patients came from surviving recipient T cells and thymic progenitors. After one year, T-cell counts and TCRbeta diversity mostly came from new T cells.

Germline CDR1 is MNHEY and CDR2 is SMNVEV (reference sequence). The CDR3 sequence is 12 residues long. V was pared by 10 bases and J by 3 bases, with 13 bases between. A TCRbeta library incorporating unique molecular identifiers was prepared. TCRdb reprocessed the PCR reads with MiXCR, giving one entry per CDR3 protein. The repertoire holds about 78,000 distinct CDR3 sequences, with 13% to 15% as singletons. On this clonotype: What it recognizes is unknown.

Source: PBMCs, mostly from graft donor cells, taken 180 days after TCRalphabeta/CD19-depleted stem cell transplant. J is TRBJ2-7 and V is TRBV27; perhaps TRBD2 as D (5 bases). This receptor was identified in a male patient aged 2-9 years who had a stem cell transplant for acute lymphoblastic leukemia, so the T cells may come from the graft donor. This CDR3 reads CATGNWGYEQYF. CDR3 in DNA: TGTGCCACCGGGAACTGGGGCTACGAGCAGTACTTC.